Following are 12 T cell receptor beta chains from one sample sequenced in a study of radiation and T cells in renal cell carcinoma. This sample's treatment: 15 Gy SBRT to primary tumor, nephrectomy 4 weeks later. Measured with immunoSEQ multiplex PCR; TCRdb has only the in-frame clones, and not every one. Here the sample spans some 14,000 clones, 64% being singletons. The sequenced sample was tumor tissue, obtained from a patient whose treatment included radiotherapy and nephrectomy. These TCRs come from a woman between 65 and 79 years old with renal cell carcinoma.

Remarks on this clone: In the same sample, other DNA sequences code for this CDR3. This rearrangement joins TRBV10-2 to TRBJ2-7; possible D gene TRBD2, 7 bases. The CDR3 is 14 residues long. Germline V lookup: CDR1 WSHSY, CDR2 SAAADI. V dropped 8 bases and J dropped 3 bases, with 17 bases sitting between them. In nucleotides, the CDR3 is TGCGCCAGCTGTGTCGGGGGGCCGAGCTACGAGCAGTACTTC. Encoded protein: CASCVGGPSYEQYF.

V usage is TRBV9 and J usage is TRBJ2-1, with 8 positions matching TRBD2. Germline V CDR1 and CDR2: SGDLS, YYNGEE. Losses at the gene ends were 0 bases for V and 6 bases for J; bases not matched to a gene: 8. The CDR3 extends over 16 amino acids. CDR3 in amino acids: CASSVGGGWRGNEQFF. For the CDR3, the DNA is TGTGCCAGCAGCGTAGGCGGGGGGTGGCGAGGCAATGAGCAGTTCTTC.

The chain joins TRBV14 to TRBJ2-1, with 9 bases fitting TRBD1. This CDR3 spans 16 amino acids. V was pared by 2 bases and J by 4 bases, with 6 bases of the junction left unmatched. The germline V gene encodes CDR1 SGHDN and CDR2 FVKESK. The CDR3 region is CASSQPGTGNYNEQFF. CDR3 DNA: TGTGCCAGCAGCCAACCCGGGACAGGGAATTACAATGAGCAGTTCTTC.

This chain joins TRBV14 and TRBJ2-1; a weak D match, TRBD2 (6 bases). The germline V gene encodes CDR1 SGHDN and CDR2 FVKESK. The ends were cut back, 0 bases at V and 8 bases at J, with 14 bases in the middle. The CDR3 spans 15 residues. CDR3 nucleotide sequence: TGTGCCAGCAGCCAAGATCGGGGGAGAGCCGATGAGCAGTTCTTC. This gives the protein CASSQDRGRADEQFF. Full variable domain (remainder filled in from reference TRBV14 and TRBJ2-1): EAGVTQFPSHSVIEKGQTVTLRCDPISGHDNLYWYRRVMGKEIKFLLHFVKESKQDESGMPNNRFLAERTGGTYSTLKVQPAELEDSGVYFCASSQDRGRADEQFFGPGTRLTVL.

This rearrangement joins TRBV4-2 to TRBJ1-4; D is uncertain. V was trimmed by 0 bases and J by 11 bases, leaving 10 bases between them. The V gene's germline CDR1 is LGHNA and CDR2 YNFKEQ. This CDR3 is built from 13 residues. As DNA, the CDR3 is TGTGCCAGCAGCCAAGATTCGGGGAAGAAACTGTTTTTT. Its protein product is CASSQDSGKKLFF.

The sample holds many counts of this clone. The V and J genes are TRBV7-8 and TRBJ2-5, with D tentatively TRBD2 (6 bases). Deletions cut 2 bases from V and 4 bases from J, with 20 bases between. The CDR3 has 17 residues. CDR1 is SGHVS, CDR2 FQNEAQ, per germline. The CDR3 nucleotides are TGTGCCAGCAGCTTATTGGGGGGTATGAGGGCCGGAGAGACCCAGTACTTC. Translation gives CASSLLGGMRAGETQYF.

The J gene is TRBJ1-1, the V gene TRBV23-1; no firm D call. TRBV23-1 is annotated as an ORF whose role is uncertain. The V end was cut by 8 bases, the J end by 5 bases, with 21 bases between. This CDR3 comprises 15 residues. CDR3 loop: CASDPPSGPTTEAFF. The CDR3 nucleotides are TGCGCCAGCGATCCTCCCAGTGGACCTACTACTGAAGCTTTCTTT.

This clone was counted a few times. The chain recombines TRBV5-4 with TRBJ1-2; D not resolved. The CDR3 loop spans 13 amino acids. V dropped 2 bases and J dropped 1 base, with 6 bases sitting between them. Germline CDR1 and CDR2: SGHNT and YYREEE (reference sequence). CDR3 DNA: TGTGCCAGCAGCTTAGTTGATAACTATGGCTACACCTTC. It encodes CASSLVDNYGYTF. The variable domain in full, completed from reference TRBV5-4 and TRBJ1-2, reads ETGVTQSPTHLIKTRGQQVTLRCSSQSGHNTVSWYQQALGQGPQFIFQYYREEENGRGNFPPRFSGLQFPNYSSELNVNALELDDSALYLCASSLVDNYGYTFGSGTRLTVV.

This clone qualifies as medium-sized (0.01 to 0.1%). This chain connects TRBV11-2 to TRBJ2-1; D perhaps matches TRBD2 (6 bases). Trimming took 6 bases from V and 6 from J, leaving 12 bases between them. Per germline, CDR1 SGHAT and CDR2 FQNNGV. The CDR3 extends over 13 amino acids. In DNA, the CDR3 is TGTGCCAGCAGTCGAAATAGCGGCAATGAGCAGTTCTTC. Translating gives CASSRNSGNEQFF.

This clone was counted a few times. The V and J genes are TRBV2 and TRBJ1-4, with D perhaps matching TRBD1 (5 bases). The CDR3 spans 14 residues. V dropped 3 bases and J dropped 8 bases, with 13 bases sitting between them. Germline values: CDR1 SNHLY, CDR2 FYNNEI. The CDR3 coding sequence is TGTGCCAGCAGTGATATCCAGGGCGGGGAAAAACTGTTTTTT. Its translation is CASSDIQGGEKLFF.

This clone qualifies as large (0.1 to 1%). For the CDR3, the DNA is TGCGCCAGCAGCCAAGGGGGACAGGCGGGCGAAAAACTGTTTTTT. Protein: CASSQGGQAGEKLFF. The chain joins TRBV4-1 to TRBJ1-4; TRBD1 matches at 8 bases. With 1 base clipped from V and 8 bases from J, the junction kept 6 bases outside the gene matches. Germline values: CDR1 MGHRA, CDR2 YSYEKL. The CDR3 runs 15 residues.

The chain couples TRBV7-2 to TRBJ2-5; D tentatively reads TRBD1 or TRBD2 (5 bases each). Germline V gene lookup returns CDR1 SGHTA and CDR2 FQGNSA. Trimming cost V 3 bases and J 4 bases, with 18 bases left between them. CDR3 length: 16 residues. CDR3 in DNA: TGTGCCAGCAGCTTGGCAGTCGGGGCGCCGAGAGAGACCCAGTACTTC. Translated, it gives CASSLAVGAPRETQYF.